The 30 T cell receptor beta chains presented below share a single source sample, sequenced in a study of regulatory T cells in long-lasting Graves disease. In building TCR beta libraries, iRepertoire HTBI primers were used together with Arm-PCR of CDR3 regions. TCRdb processed the multiplex PCR reads anew with MiXCR; each CDR3 protein has one entry. Counted here are 620,000 or so distinct CDR3 sequences, roughly 15% occurring once; the ten biggest clones make up about 17%. Time point defined: newly diagnosed GD, antithyroid drugs for less than 3 months. Construction of the TCR library relied on RNA isolated from PBMCs. This sample was shared with a second study, whose subject was T cells in Graves' hyperthyroidism and ophthalmopathy.

The source material was peripheral blood mononuclear cells (PBMCs), sampled at new diagnosis, from a patient treated with antithyroid drugs. Source of these receptors: a woman aged 25 to 39 with Graves disease.

Notes on this clonotype: It may be a read error: a sequence one base away is much more abundant. The chain recombines TRBV28 with TRBJ2-7, with a tentative D call TRBD1 (6 bases). Trimming stripped 8 bases from V and 2 bases from J, with 16 bases between. CDR3 length: 14 residues. The germline CDR1 and CDR2 sequences are MDHEN and SYDVKM. The CDR3 DNA reads TGTGCCAGCGGAACAGAACAGGGTGCCTACGAGCAGTACTTC. Translated, it gives CASGTEQGAYEQYF.

This clonotype came up many times. The CDR3 DNA sequence: TGTGCCAGCAGTCCGCTAGCGGGCTACCCCTACAATGAGCAGTTCTTC. It translates to CASSPLAGYPYNEQFF. The chain employs TRBV28 and TRBJ2-1, with 8 bases fitting TRBD2. Trimming cost V 5 bases and J 2 bases; bases outside gene matches: 8. The germline V gene has CDR1 MDHEN and CDR2 SYDVKM. CDR3 length: 16 residues.

This clonotype was detected ten times or more. V gene TRBV2 combines with J gene TRBJ2-7; 9 positions match TRBD1. Germline assignment: CDR1 SNHLY and CDR2 FYNNEI. J gave up 4 bases and V 8 bases, and 3 bases lay outside the gene matches. The CDR3 sequence is 12 residues long. The CDR3 protein is CASRDRAYEQYF. In DNA, the CDR3 is TGTGCCAGCCGGGACAGGGCTTACGAGCAGTACTTC.

This clonotype was seen many times. The chain joins TRBV3-1 to TRBJ1-5; 7 nucleotides line up with TRBD1. The trim removed 1 base at V and 4 bases at J, leaving 7 bases unmatched. From germline, CDR1 is LGHDT and CDR2 YNNKEL (reference sequence). The CDR3 runs to 16 residues. This CDR3 reads CASSQAGTEGNQPQHF. In nucleotides, the CDR3 is TGTGCCAGCAGCCAAGCCGGGACAGAAGGGAATCAGCCCCAGCATTTT.

This clonotype showed up just a few times. This chain connects TRBV19 to TRBJ2-3; D tentatively reads TRBD1 or TRBD2 (6 bases each). The ends were cut back, 6 bases at V and 1 base at J, with 17 bases in the middle. Germline lookup yields CDR1 LNHDA and CDR2 SQIVND (reference sequence). The length of the CDR3 is 16 residues. The CDR3 sequence is CASRPLRGPGTDTQYF. The CDR3 nucleotides are TGTGCCAGTAGACCTCTCCGGGGGCCCGGCACAGATACGCAGTATTTT.

CDR3 region: CASSPTGTGYEQYF. The CDR3 nucleotides read TGTGCCAGCAGCCCAACCGGGACAGGGTACGAGCAGTACTTC. This chain links TRBV28 with TRBJ2-7; 9 nucleotides line up with TRBD1. Germline loops: CDR1 MDHEN, CDR2 SYDVKM. The CDR3 length is 14 residues. The V gene end was trimmed by 6 bases and the J gene end by 4 bases; junction bases not matched to a gene: 7.

As regards this clonotype: One end of the junction is discordant with germline, which a read error may explain. The chain uses TRBV29-1 and TRBJ1-1; TRBD1 is a possible D gene (6 bases). Germline values: CDR1 SQVTM, CDR2 ANQGSEA. The CDR3 runs 13 residues. The CDR3 loop reads CSVDSGTLIGGLF. The CDR3 region has the DNA TGCAGCGTTGACTCCGGGACCCTCATCGGGGGGCTTTTT.

This clonotype has more than one count but fewer than ten. The chain carries TRBV28 and TRBJ1-2, with 8 bases identical to TRBD1. The CDR3 has 12 residues. V shed 8 bases and J 4 bases; nucleotides not matched to a gene: 3. The germline V gene has CDR1 MDHEN and CDR2 SYDVKM. This CDR3 reads CASRDRSYGYTF. The CDR3 coding sequence is TGTGCCAGCCGGGACAGGAGCTATGGCTACACCTTC.

This chain connects TRBV28 to TRBJ1-1, with TRBD1 matching over 7 bases. The CDR3 covers 16 residues. Germline V lookup: CDR1 MDHEN, CDR2 SYDVKM. Trimming removed 2 bases from V and 4 bases from J; junction bases left unmatched: 10. Written as DNA, the CDR3 is TGTGCCAGCAGTTTAAGAAAGAGGGGGCTTGTCACTGAAGCTTTCTTT. It specifies CASSLRKRGLVTEAFF.

V and J are TRBV14 and TRBJ2-7, with D possibly matching TRBD1 (6 bases). V lost 4 bases to trimming and J lost 7 bases, with 14 bases between them. From germline, CDR1 is SGHDN and CDR2 FVKESK. The CDR3 runs to 13 residues. The CDR3 here is CASSPNRAGEQYF. In nucleotides, the CDR3 is TGTGCCAGCAGCCCTAACAGGGCAGGAGAGCAGTACTTC.

Many counts were recorded for this clonotype. This rearrangement joins TRBV29-1 to TRBJ2-7; 11 bases are shared with TRBD1. Unmatched junction bases numbered 2, after V lost 3 bases and J lost 4 bases. CDR1 and CDR2 from the germline V gene are SQVTM and ANQGSEA. The CDR3 has 13 residues. The DNA of the CDR3 is TGCAGCGTTGAGGGGACAGGGGGTTACGAGCAGTACTTC. Translating it yields CSVEGTGGYEQYF.

This clonotype was seen many times. The V call is TRBV6-5, the J call TRBJ1-5; 7 bases are shared with TRBD1. V was clipped by 0 bases and J by 11 bases; unmatched bases: 10. The CDR3 runs 15 residues. Germline CDR1 reads MNHEY; CDR2 reads SVGAGI. CDR3 loop: CASSYSSGGQGAQHF. CDR3 DNA sequence: TGTGCCAGCAGTTACTCGAGTGGAGGGCAGGGGGCCCAGCATTTT.

This clonotype has just a few counts. The rearrangement joins TRBV14 to TRBJ2-1, with D perhaps matching TRBD2 (5 bases). Germline V gene data show CDR1 as SGHDN and CDR2 as FVKESK. V was cut by 4 bases and J by 2 bases, with 15 bases left in between. The CDR3 has 16 amino acids. DNA of the CDR3: TGTGCCAGCAGCCTGCTCCGGCTAGCAGCCTACAATGAGCAGTTCTTC. Its translation is CASSLLRLAAYNEQFF.

This clonotype was recorded many times. The gene calls are TRBV4-1 and TRBJ1-5, with 7 nucleotides matching TRBD1. With 0 bases clipped from V and 8 bases from J, the junction kept 7 bases outside the gene matches. Germline lookup yields CDR1 MGHRA and CDR2 YSYEKL. CDR3 length: 15 amino acids. This CDR3 is CASSQDGKGAKPQHF. The DNA of the CDR3 is TGCGCCAGCAGCCAAGATGGGAAGGGGGCTAAGCCCCAGCATTTT.

This clonotype was picked up many times. The chain joins TRBV5-1 to TRBJ1-4; perhaps TRBD1 as D (5 bases). The CDR3 covers 14 residues. The germline V gene encodes CDR1 SGHRS and CDR2 YFSETQ. V lost 0 bases and J lost 8, with 11 bases in between. CDR3 sequence: CASSLGGTKEKLFF. The CDR3, as DNA: TGCGCCAGCAGCTTGGGGGGGACGAAGGAAAAACTGTTTTTT.

This clonotype was counted ten times or more. The chain joins TRBV20-1 to TRBJ1-5; the D is unclear. The CDR3 has 13 residues. V was clipped by 5 bases and J by 0 bases, with 8 bases between them. Per the germline V gene, CDR1 is DFQATT and CDR2 is SNEGSKA (reference sequence). The CDR3 nucleotides are TGCAGTGCTCAACCAAATAGCAATCAGCCCCAGCATTTT. Its translation: CSAQPNSNQPQHF.

This clonotype has a count of ten or more. The rearrangement joins TRBV24-1 to TRBJ1-4; D gene unclear. Germline-derived CDR1 and CDR2 are KGHDR and SFDVKD. This CDR3 contains 13 residues. Trimming removed 4 bases from V and 5 bases from J, with 7 bases in between. CDR3 sequence reads: CATSEARNEKLFF. As DNA, the CDR3 is TGTGCCACCAGTGAAGCCCGAAATGAAAAACTGTTTTTT.

This clonotype has a handful of counts. The chain has TRBV3-1 and TRBJ1-2; 7 bases align to TRBD1. Trimming cost V 6 bases and J 2 bases; bases outside gene matches: 6. CDR1 is LGHDT, CDR2 YNNKEL, per germline (reference sequence). CDR3 length: 14 amino acids. The CDR3 nucleotides read TGTGCCAGCAGGCACAGGGGTTCGAACTATGGCTACACCTTC. As protein: CASRHRGSNYGYTF.

This clonotype occurred many times. The V and J genes are TRBV28 and TRBJ1-4, with unresolved D. This CDR3 comprises 12 residues. Germline-derived CDR1 and CDR2 are MDHEN and SYDVKM. V was trimmed by 4 bases and J by 15 bases, leaving 15 bases between them. Here the CDR3 DNA reads TGTGCCAGCAGTTCGCGCTTACTCCCTATGTTTTTT. Its translation: CASSSRLLPMFF.

J is TRBJ2-5 and V is TRBV7-2; 11 nucleotides align to TRBD2. V shed 2 bases, J shed 2 bases, and the junction held 4 bases outside the gene matches. Germline V gene lookup returns CDR1 SGHTA and CDR2 FQGNSA. The CDR3 has 16 residues. CDR3 nucleotide sequence: TGTGCCAGCAGCTTATGGGGACTAGCGGCACAAGAGACCCAGTACTTC. This translates into CASSLWGLAAQETQYF.

The V call is TRBV25-1, the J call TRBJ2-2, with TRBD2 matching 8 bases. The V gene's germline CDR1 is MGHDK and CDR2 SYGVNS. The ends lost 7 bases at V and 0 bases at J; junction bases unmatched: 10. The CDR3 has 17 amino acids. The chain's CDR3 is CASIAPRGGPNTGELFF. As DNA, the CDR3 is TGTGCCAGCATCGCCCCTCGGGGGGGTCCGAACACCGGGGAGCTGTTTTTT. Using reference TRBV25-1 and TRBJ2-2 for the parts outside the CDR3, the full variable domain is EADIYQTPRYLVIGTGKKITLECSQTMGHDKMYWYQQDPGMELHLIHYSYGVNSTEKGDLSSESTVSRIRTEHFPLTLESARPSHTSQYLCASIAPRGGPNTGELFFGEGSRLTVL.

This clonotype was counted only a few times. This CDR3 reads CASSLGVGSSTYGYTF. CDR3 sequence (DNA): TGCGCCAGCAGCTTGGGGGTCGGGTCCTCCACTTATGGCTACACCTTC. This chain links TRBV5-1 with TRBJ1-2; D not resolved. Trimming shortened V by 0 bases and J by 5 bases, and 17 bases separated the two germline ends. CDR1 is SGHRS and CDR2 is YFSETQ in the germline V gene. CDR3 length equals 16 residues.

This clonotype was observed many times. The chain employs TRBV20-1 and TRBJ1-5; D ambiguous. The CDR3 runs 14 residues. Germline CDR1 is DFQATT and CDR2 is SNEGSKA (reference sequence). V was clipped by 0 bases and J by 9 bases, with 15 bases between them. CDR3 residues: CSARDLNSWRPQHF. DNA for the CDR3: TGCAGTGCTAGAGATCTTAACAGCTGGCGGCCCCAGCATTTT.

This clonotype has a count of ten or more. This chain joins TRBV11-3 and TRBJ2-5, with 7 nucleotides matching TRBD1. Trimming removed 5 bases from V and 5 bases from J; junction bases left unmatched: 8. The CDR3 consists of 14 residues. Looked up from germline, CDR1 is SGHNT and CDR2 is YENEEA. The CDR3: CASSLHRGSETQYF. For the CDR3, the DNA is TGTGCCAGCAGCCTTCACAGGGGTTCGGAGACCCAGTACTTC.

This clonotype turned up a few times. The V call is TRBV6-5, the J call TRBJ1-4; no reliable D call. The V gene's germline CDR1 is MNHEY and CDR2 SVGAGI. V lost 0 bases, J lost 8 bases, and 22 bases lay in between. The CDR3 consists of 18 residues. The CDR3 here is CASSYSIQPPDTLEKLFF. CDR3 sequence (DNA): TGTGCCAGCAGTTACTCGATTCAACCCCCGGATACATTGGAAAAACTGTTTTTT.

This clonotype was seen ten or more times. This chain links TRBV3-1 with TRBJ1-1; TRBD1 is a possible D gene (5 bases). V gave up 2 bases and J gave up 4 bases, with 8 bases separating them. Per germline, CDR1 LGHDT and CDR2 YNNKEL (reference sequence). There are 13 residues in the CDR3. CDR3 DNA sequence: TGTGCCAGCAGCCAAACAGGACCCACTGAAGCTTTCTTT. Protein product: CASSQTGPTEAFF.

This clonotype was detected ten times or more. The chain joins TRBV20-1 to TRBJ2-2; weak D call: TRBD2 (6 bases). Trimming left V 7 bases short and J 4 bases short, with 10 bases between. CDR3 length: 12 amino acids. In germline, CDR1 is DFQATT, CDR2 SNEGSKA (reference sequence). In DNA, the CDR3 is TGCAGTGGGGGGAGGTCCACCGGGGAGCTGTTTTTT. Amino acid sequence: CSGGRSTGELFF.

J is TRBJ2-7 and V is TRBV2; D may be TRBD1 (7 bases). CDR1 and CDR2 from the germline V gene are SNHLY and FYNNEI. The V end lost 7 bases, the J end lost 6 bases, and 16 bases lay between the germline ends. This CDR3 is 13 amino acids long. CDR3 coding DNA: TGTGCCAGCATGCGGGACAGCGCTCCCGAGCAGTACTTC. Protein product: CASMRDSAPEQYF.

This clonotype was counted many times. The chain has TRBV29-1 and TRBJ2-5, with D perhaps matching TRBD2 (5 bases). The V gene's germline CDR1 is SQVTM and CDR2 ANQGSEA. V was clipped by 1 base and J by 2 bases, with 11 bases between them. This CDR3 is 14 amino acids long. CDR3 nucleotide sequence: TGCAGCGTTGAAGGCCTCCCGGGGCAAGAGACCCAGTACTTC. It specifies CSVEGLPGQETQYF.

The chain couples TRBV29-1 to TRBJ2-3; D is ambiguous. The germline V and J ends were trimmed by 3 bases and 2 bases, with 3 bases remaining between them. CDR1 SQVTM and CDR2 ANQGSEA come from the germline V gene. The CDR3 consists of 11 residues. The CDR3 DNA reads TGCAGCGTTGAGTCCACAGATACGCAGTATTTT. Translation: CSVESTDTQYF.